These 24 T cell receptor beta chains came from one sample sequenced in a study of blood T cell repertoires in COVID-19. This table comes from immunoSEQ multiplex PCR, and its TCRdb copy is limited to in-frame clones, with some not included. The sample consists of some 390,000 clones, 80% to 90% of them appearing once. The sequencing input was PBMCs or T cells enriched from blood (not recorded which). These receptors were taken from a man aged 25-45 years who had recovered from COVID-19.

V usage is TRBV4-1 and J usage is TRBJ2-3; D tentatively reads TRBD1 or TRBD2 (7 bases each). This CDR3 is 15 amino acids long. Between the trimmed V and J ends, which lost 7 bases and 1 base, there was a span of 15 bases. Germline CDR1 and CDR2: MGHRA and YSYEKL. CDR3 sequence: CASNHRGGGTDTQYF. In DNA form, the CDR3 reads TGCGCCAGCAACCACAGGGGAGGGGGCACAGATACGCAGTATTTT.

This clone showed up just once. The chain recombines TRBV18 with TRBJ2-5; 8 bases agree with TRBD1. The J segment lost 2 bases and the V segment lost 3 bases, leaving 2 bases of the junction unmatched. Looked up from germline, CDR1 is KGHSH and CDR2 is LQKENI. This CDR3 spans 14 amino acids. The CDR3 coding sequence is TGTGCCAGCTCACCCCGGGACAGGCAAGAGACCCAGTACTTC. Translation: CASSPRDRQETQYF.

This chain links TRBV28 with TRBJ2-1; 10 positions agree with TRBD1. Trimming took 7 bases from V and 2 from J; bases not matched to a gene: 2. This CDR3 region has 14 residues. The germline CDR1 and CDR2 sequences are MDHEN and SYDVKM. The DNA for the CDR3 is TGTGCCAGCACGACAGGGGGCCCCTACAATGAGCAGTTCTTC. It is translated as CASTTGGPYNEQFF.

This chain connects TRBV5-1 to TRBJ2-3; the match to TRBD2 covers 9 bases. The trim removed 7 bases at V and 3 bases at J, leaving 6 bases unmatched. Germline V gives CDR1 SGHRS, CDR2 YFSETQ. The CDR3 runs to 14 residues. The CDR3 region has the DNA TGCGCCAGCCTCGCGGGAGGGCCTACAGATACGCAGTATTTT. Translating gives CASLAGGPTDTQYF.

This clone showed up just once. The chain joins TRBV2 to TRBJ1-2; D may be TRBD1 (6 bases). Germline CDR1 is SNHLY and CDR2 is FYNNEI. The CDR3 is 13 amino acids. Trimming shortened V by 5 bases and J by 4 bases, and 11 bases separated the two germline ends. As DNA, the CDR3 is TGTGCCAGCAGTTTGACAGGACTCTATGGCTACACCTTC. Encoded protein: CASSLTGLYGYTF.

The genes are TRBV29-1 and TRBJ1-2; D uncertain. Per the germline V gene, CDR1 is SQVTM and CDR2 is ANQGSEA. The CDR3 has 14 amino acids. V shed 3 bases and J shed 1 base, with 12 bases lying between them. This chain's CDR3 is CSVDIEGYNYGYTF. The CDR3 DNA sequence: TGCAGCGTTGATATCGAGGGATATAACTATGGCTACACCTTC.

The chain recombines TRBV18 with TRBJ1-4; tentatively, D is TRBD1 (5 bases). This CDR3 has 15 residues. V shed 5 bases and J shed 12 bases, with 22 bases lying between them. Germline V gives CDR1 KGHSH, CDR2 LQKENI. This chain's CDR3 is CASSTNDRGLKELFF. CDR3 DNA sequence: TGTGCCAGCTCAACTAACGACAGAGGCCTAAAGGAACTGTTTTTT. The variable domain in full, with the rest retrieved from reference TRBV18 and TRBJ1-4, is NAGVMQNPRHLVRRRGQEARLRCSPMKGHSHVYWYRQLPEEGLKFMVYLQKENIIDESGMPKERFSAEFPKEGPSILRIQQVVRGDSAAYFCASSTNDRGLKELFFGSGTQLSVL.

V is TRBV28 and J is TRBJ2-2; TRBD2 matches at 8 bases. Germline-derived CDR1 and CDR2 are MDHEN and SYDVKM. Trimming cost V 7 bases and J 4 bases; bases outside gene matches: 11. The CDR3 loop spans 16 amino acids. The CDR3 DNA is TGTGCCAGCATAAGGCGTAGCGGGATGGGCACCGGGGAGCTGTTTTTT. Protein: CASIRRSGMGTGELFF.

The chain has TRBV30 and TRBJ2-3, with a weak D call TRBD2 (6 bases). The germline V and J ends were trimmed by 0 bases and 6 bases, with 10 bases remaining between them. The germline V gene encodes CDR1 GTSNPN and CDR2 SVGIG (reference sequence). This CDR3 is built from 13 residues. CDR3 DNA: TGTGCCTGGAGTGTTGGGGACTCCGATACGCAGTATTTT. Translation: CAWSVGDSDTQYF.

V gene TRBV7-2 combines with J gene TRBJ2-2, with TRBD1 matching 9 bases. The CDR3 is 15 residues long. Per germline, CDR1 SGHTA and CDR2 FQGNSA. The ends lost 2 bases at V and 6 bases at J; junction bases unmatched: 4. This chain's CDR3 is CASSLPGQGSGELFF. DNA of the CDR3: TGTGCCAGCAGCTTACCGGGACAGGGCTCCGGGGAGCTGTTTTTT. Drawing the rest from reference TRBV7-2 and TRBJ2-2, the complete variable domain is GAGVSQSPSNKVTEKGKDVELRCDPISGHTALYWYRQSLGQGLEFLIYFQGNSAPDKSGLPSDRFSAERTGGSVSTLTIQRTQQEDSAVYLCASSLPGQGSGELFFGEGSRLTVL.

In its sample, this clone was seen once. This chain uses TRBV11-2 with TRBJ2-7, with 12 bases lining up with TRBD2. The CDR3 totals 15 residues. The germline gives CDR1 SGHAT, CDR2 FQNNGV. The junction had 3 bases not matched to a gene; V was cut back by 0 bases and J by 6 bases. The CDR3 reads CASSLEASGRAEQYF. The CDR3 DNA is TGTGCCAGCAGCTTAGAGGCTAGCGGGAGGGCCGAGCAGTACTTC.

This clone was seen a few times. The chain employs TRBV11-2 and TRBJ2-7, with 9 bases identical to TRBD1. The CDR3 consists of 16 residues. Germline V gene data show CDR1 as SGHAT and CDR2 as FQNNGV. J lost 4 bases, V lost 5 bases, and 12 bases had no gene match. CDR3 amino acids: CASSLLGTGQGYEQYF. CDR3 nucleotide sequence: TGTGCCAGCAGCCTACTTGGGACAGGGCAAGGTTACGAGCAGTACTTC. The full variable domain, its missing parts supplied by reference TRBV11-2 and TRBJ2-7, is EAGVAQSPRYKIIEKRQSVAFWCNPISGHATLYWYQQILGQGPKLLIQFQNNGVVDDSQLPKDRFSAERLKGVDSTLKIQPAKLEDSAVYLCASSLLGTGQGYEQYFGPGTRLTVT.

In its sample, this clone was seen once. This chain links TRBV2 with TRBJ2-1; 7 positions agree with TRBD2. V lost 2 bases to trimming and J lost 8 bases; unmatched junction nucleotides: 12. This CDR3 has 16 amino acids. Germline values: CDR1 SNHLY, CDR2 FYNNEI. The CDR3 loop is CASSEFGGGPGDEQFF. CDR3 coding DNA: TGTGCCAGCAGTGAATTCGGGGGAGGGCCGGGCGATGAGCAGTTCTTC. Combining the CDR3 with reference TRBV2 and TRBJ2-1 gives the whole variable domain EPEVTQTPSHQVTQMGQEVILRCVPISNHLYFYWYRQILGQKVEFLVSFYNNEISEKSEIFDDQFSVERPDGSNFTLKIRSTKLEDSAMYFCASSEFGGGPGDEQFFGPGTRLTVL.

This clone has ten or more counts. The chain links TRBV11-2 to TRBJ2-7, with D tentatively TRBD2 (5 bases). V was shortened by 5 bases and J by 5 bases, with 16 bases between the two germline ends. The CDR3 is made up of 14 amino acids. Germline V lookup: CDR1 SGHAT, CDR2 FQNNGV. The CDR3 DNA reads as TGTGCCAGCAGCCCAATCGGGTTCGGGGACGAGCAGTACTTC. Amino acids: CASSPIGFGDEQYF.

This clone was seen just once. The chain employs TRBV28 and TRBJ1-1, with unresolved D. Trimming left V 3 bases short and J 4 bases short, with 12 bases between. CDR1 and CDR2 (germline): MDHEN, SYDVKM. CDR3 length equals 14 residues. The chain's CDR3 is CASSFLPGGTEAFF. The CDR3 DNA sequence: TGTGCCAGCAGTTTCCTACCGGGAGGCACTGAAGCTTTCTTT.

This clone has more than one count but fewer than ten. This chain uses TRBV6-4 with TRBJ2-2; 7 bases match TRBD1. Unmatched junction bases numbered 5, after V lost 2 bases and J lost 5 bases. Germline V gene data show CDR1 as MRHNA and CDR2 as SNTAGT. This CDR3 region has 15 residues. CDR3 region: CASSDEYRGTGELFF. For the CDR3, the DNA is TGTGCCAGCAGTGACGAGTACAGGGGTACCGGGGAGCTGTTTTTT.

The V gene is TRBV7-9, the J gene TRBJ2-2; TRBD2 aligns across 11 bases. V shed 1 base and J 5 bases; nucleotides not matched to a gene: 6. In germline, CDR1 is SEHNR, CDR2 FQNEAQ (reference sequence). This CDR3 is built from 17 residues. The CDR3 region is CASSLEGLAVQTGELFF. CDR3 sequence (DNA): TGTGCCAGCAGCTTAGAGGGACTAGCGGTACAAACCGGGGAGCTGTTTTTT.

V is TRBV3-1 (or the pseudogene TRBV3-2) and J is TRBJ1-5, with D hard to call. Germline lookup yields CDR1 LGHDT and CDR2 YNNKEL (reference sequence). V lost 0 bases to trimming and J lost 5 bases, with 8 bases between them. There are 14 residues in the CDR3. The CDR3 loop reads CASSQDSRDQPQHF. The CDR3 nucleotides are TGTGCCAGCAGCCAAGATAGCCGAGATCAGCCCCAGCATTTT.

This clone turned up a few times. Other DNA variants within this sample encode the same CDR3. The chain uses TRBV12-3 or TRBV12-4 and TRBJ1-1, with TRBD1 as a possible D gene (6 bases). The CDR3 has 13 residues. With 6 bases removed from V and 3 bases from J, the gap between germline ends came to 11 bases. The CDR3 nucleotides are TGTGCCAGCAGCCTAGACAGGTACACTGAAGCTTTCTTT. Its protein product is CASSLDRYTEAFF.

The chain is built from TRBV29-1 and TRBJ1-2; TRBD1 matches 9 bases. The germline V gene has CDR1 SQVTM and CDR2 ANQGSEA. The CDR3 totals 14 residues. Unmatched junction bases numbered 7, after V lost 4 bases and J lost 4 bases. CDR3 bases: TGCAGCGTTGTACAGGGGGCGGGAGGCTATGGCTACACCTTC. Its translation is CSVVQGAGGYGYTF. The variable domain in full, with the rest retrieved from reference TRBV29-1 and TRBJ1-2, is SAVISQKPSRDICQRGTSLTIQCQVDSQVTMMFWYRQQPGQSLTLIATANQGSEATYESGFVIDKFPISRPNLTFSTLTVSNMSPEDSSIYLCSVVQGAGGYGYTFGSGTRLTVV.

The chain joins TRBV5-6 to TRBJ2-7; 8 bases agree with TRBD2. Looked up from germline, CDR1 is SGHDT and CDR2 is YYEEEE. V gave up 4 bases and J gave up 2 bases; unmatched junction bases: 8. The CDR3 runs to 15 residues. The CDR3 region is CASSPGTRVTYEQYF. The DNA for the CDR3 is TGTGCCAGCAGCCCCGGGACTAGGGTGACCTACGAGCAGTACTTC.

The chain has TRBV6-5 and TRBJ1-2; D might be TRBD1 (5 bases). Deletions cut 0 bases from V and 8 bases from J, with 19 bases between. The CDR3 consists of 16 residues. Germline V gene lookup returns CDR1 MNHEY and CDR2 SVGAGI. The CDR3 region has the DNA TGTGCCAGCAGTTACTCGAGGACACTGTCGAAGAGGGGCTACACCTTC. Translating it yields CASSYSRTLSKRGYTF.

The V call is TRBV14, the J call TRBJ2-6, with D possibly being TRBD1 (7 bases). Germline V CDR1 and CDR2: SGHDN, FVKESK. There are 19 residues in the CDR3. Between the trimmed V and J ends, which lost 1 base and 0 bases, there was a span of 16 bases. CDR3: CASSQVGGGTLSGANVLTF. The CDR3 bases are TGTGCCAGCAGCCAAGTTGGAGGGGGCACTCTCTCTGGGGCCAACGTCCTGACTTTC.

The J gene is TRBJ2-2, the V gene TRBV5-1; TRBD1 aligns across 7 bases. CDR3 length equals 16 residues. Trimming took 2 bases from V and 2 from J; bases not matched to a gene: 6. The V gene's germline CDR1 is SGHRS and CDR2 YFSETQ. CDR3 sequence: CASSLYRGFNTGELFF. DNA for the CDR3: TGCGCCAGCAGCTTATACAGGGGTTTTAACACCGGGGAGCTGTTTTTT.